Listed here are 30 T cell receptor beta chains from one sample, sequenced in a study of tumor and adjacent non-tumor tissue in lung cancer. The template was RNA from unsorted bulk tissue. The normal lung tissue was taken more than 3 cm from the tumor edge. Three rounds of nested PCR, following a modified ARM-PCR protocol, produced the TCRbeta library. Each CDR3 protein gets one entry after TCRdb re-called the multiplex PCR reads with MiXCR. Among about 76,000 distinct CDR3 sequences listed, roughly 80% were seen once. Sequencing used distant non-tumor lung tissue. The receptors were gathered from a man in his sixties with non-small cell lung cancer.

Comment on this clonotype: Compared with germline, one end of the junction differs, possibly owing to a read error. J is TRBJ2-2 and V is TRBV11-3; the match to TRBD2 covers 9 bases. Germline V lookup: CDR1 SGHNT, CDR2 YENEEA. This CDR3 region has 18 residues. The CDR3 loop is CAISSRGAGGYGAGELFF. As DNA, the CDR3 is TGTGCCATCAGCTCCCGGGGAGCGGGAGGATACGGAGCGGGGGAGCTGTTTTTC.

On this clonotype itself: The conserved closing phenylalanine or tryptophan is absent in this CDR3, likely reflecting a read error. The rearrangement joins TRBV29-1 to TRBJ1-4; D is unresolved. The V gene lost 3 bases and the J gene lost 5 bases, with 10 bases spanning the gap. CDR1 and CDR2 (germline): SQVTM, ANQGSEA. The CDR3 is 13 amino acids. In nucleotides, the CDR3 is TGCAGCGTTGACGGGGAGACAAATGAAAAACTGTTTCTT. This sequence encodes CSVDGETNEKLFL.

This chain joins TRBV12-1 and TRBJ2-1; whether TRBD2, the table's D call, matches the DNA was not checked. TRBV12-1 is classified as a pseudogene. This CDR3 contains 15 residues. The CDR3 DNA is TGTGCCAGCAGCTTTGTAGTGGGAGTTGCTGATGAGCAGTTCTTC. Translated, it gives CASSFVVGVADEQFF.

About this clonotype: The junction differs from germline at one of its ends, possibly a read error. The genes are TRBV28 and TRBJ2-5; tentatively, D is TRBD1 (6 bases). Looked up from germline, CDR1 is MDHEN and CDR2 is SYDVKM. This CDR3 has 13 amino acids. The CDR3 reads CVSSLNRVETQYF. CDR3 DNA sequence: TGTGTCAGCAGTTTAAACAGGGTAGAGACCCAGTACTTC.

This clonotype came up once. A read error may produce the germline difference seen at one junction end. This chain joins TRBV5-4 and TRBJ2-3; weak D call: TRBD2 (6 bases). The germline CDR1 and CDR2 sequences are SGHNT and YYREEE (reference sequence). The CDR3 spans 16 residues. The CDR3 is CVSSLRGSGSSDTQYF. The CDR3 DNA sequence: TGTGTCAGCAGCTTGCGGGGTAGCGGAAGTAGTGATACGCAGTATTTT.

As regards this clonotype: This CDR3 fails to terminate in the conserved phenylalanine or tryptophan, so it likely reflects a read error. The CDR3 nucleotides are TGTGTCAGCAGCCAAGTCGGACAGCTTGAGATCACTGAAGCTTTCTCT. Translated: CVSSQVGQLEITEAFS. The chain recombines TRBV4-2 with TRBJ1-1; perhaps TRBD1 as D (6 bases). The length of the CDR3 is 16 residues. The V gene's germline CDR1 is LGHNA and CDR2 YNFKEQ.

This clonotype was found once. At one of its ends the junction is not consistent with the germline gene, which may arise from a read error. The CDR3 DNA reads as TGCAGTGCTAGGGCCCTAGCCTTCTCCAACAATGAGCGGTTCTTC. Protein: CSARALAFSNNERFF. This chain connects TRBV20-1 to TRBJ2-1; TRBD2 is a possible D gene (5 bases). Germline CDR1 is DFQATT and CDR2 is SNEGSKA (reference sequence). The CDR3 has 15 amino acids.

A remark on this clonotype: A read error is possible here, since a much larger clone lies one base away. The V call is TRBV5-1, the J call TRBJ2-3, with D hard to call. From germline, CDR1 is SGHRS and CDR2 YFSETQ. Trimming shortened V by 6 bases and J by 6 bases, and 17 bases separated the two germline ends. The CDR3 is 14 amino acids. CDR3 sequence: CASKLERYPDTQYF. CDR3 nucleotide sequence: TGCGCCAGCAAATTGGAAAGGTATCCGGATACGCAGTATTTT.

Notes on this clonotype: Germline is not matched at one junction end, which may reflect a read error. This chain links TRBV4-3 with TRBJ2-3; 8 positions agree with TRBD1. Per germline, CDR1 LGHNA and CDR2 YSLEER. The CDR3 has 14 residues. The CDR3 region has the DNA TGCGCCAGCAGCCGGACAGGGAGTACAGATATGCAGTATTTT. It codes for CASSRTGSTDMQYF.

As regards this clonotype: One end of the junction varies from germline; a read error may be responsible. The chain has TRBV4-3 and TRBJ2-6; D remains unclear. Germline CDR1 LGHNA, CDR2 YSLEER. There are 16 residues in the CDR3. DNA of the CDR3: TGTGCCAGCAGCCAAGAGGCGCTGTCTGTGGCCAACGTCCTGACTTTC. Its protein product is CASSQEALSVANVLTF.

Comments on this clonotype: The junction departs from the called germline gene at one end, perhaps through a read error. The CDR3 region is CASSYGQGILFF. CDR3 in DNA: TGTGCTAGCAGTTACGGACAGGGCATATTATTCTTC. The gene calls are TRBV6-6 and TRBJ2-1; 8 bases fit TRBD1. Germline loops: CDR1 MNHNY, CDR2 SVGAGI (reference sequence). The CDR3 length is 12 residues.

Comments on this clonotype: Possible read error: a much larger clone is one base away. The gene calls are TRBV12-3 or TRBV12-4 and TRBJ2-3; no reliable D call. This CDR3 contains 16 residues. The V gene lost 5 bases and the J gene lost 0 bases, with 15 bases spanning the gap. The CDR3 region has the DNA TGTGCCAGCAGTATTGGGCAGAGAGGTAGCACAGATACGCAGTATTTT. This sequence encodes CASSIGQRGSTDTQYF.

The chain recombines TRBV20-1 with TRBJ2-3, with D possibly being TRBD2 (5 bases). This CDR3 comprises 15 residues. Trimming left V 4 bases short and J 4 bases short, with 18 bases between. Germline values: CDR1 DFQATT, CDR2 SNEGSKA (reference sequence). The CDR3 reads CSANRRVLDADTQYF. The CDR3 DNA sequence: TGCAGTGCTAATAGGCGGGTGTTGGACGCAGATACGCAGTATTTT.

About this clonotype: An end of the junction differs from the germline gene, which may be a read error. V usage is TRBV24-1 and J usage is TRBJ2-1, with 7 positions matching TRBD1. Looked up from germline, CDR1 is KGHDR and CDR2 is SFDVKD. This CDR3 region has 14 residues. Here the CDR3 reads CASSGQGVDNEQFF. Here the CDR3 DNA reads TGTGCCAGCAGTGGGCAGGGGGTAGACAATGAGCAGTTCTTC.

With respect to this clonotype: Compared with germline, one end of the junction differs, possibly owing to a read error. As DNA, the CDR3 is TGCAGTGCTACCGGGACACCAACCTATGAGCAATACTTC. Its translation: CSATGTPTYEQYF. V usage is TRBV20-1 and J usage is TRBJ2-7; a weak D match, TRBD1 (6 bases). CDR3 size: 13 residues. The germline V gene encodes CDR1 DFQATT and CDR2 SNEGSKA (reference sequence).

This clonotype was counted at least ten times. The chain links TRBV12-3 or TRBV12-4 to TRBJ1-1; D perhaps matches TRBD1 (6 bases). The germline V and J ends were trimmed by 6 bases and 4 bases, with 12 bases remaining between them. This CDR3 has 13 amino acids. The CDR3 nucleotides are TGTGCCAGCAGACAAGACAGGAGCACTGAAGCTTTCTTT. Its translation is CASRQDRSTEAFF.

To note about this clonotype: The CDR3 does not close with the conserved phenylalanine or tryptophan, likely indicating a read error. No DNA is shown, since the ends of the CDR3 on it are uncertain; the CDR3 is the one TCRdb lists. The rearrangement joins TRBV21-1 to TRBJ2-1; no DNA check was done on the table's D call, TRBD1. TRBV21-1 is recorded as a pseudogene. The CDR3 totals 15 residues, both ends included. CDR3 loop: CASSLGTDSYNEQFL.

Points on this clonotype: A read error may account for a junction end that differs from germline. The rearrangement links TRBV12-3 or TRBV12-4 to TRBJ2-2; TRBD1 is a possible D gene (7 bases). The CDR3 is 15 amino acids. The CDR3 region has the DNA TGTGCCAGCAGTTTAAGGCAGGGGGGAATCGTGGAGTTGTTTTTT. Protein product: CASSLRQGGIVELFF.

Regarding this clonotype: One end of the junction fails to match germline, which may point to a read error. This chain connects TRBV29-1 to TRBJ2-1; D not certain. The CDR3 length is 11 residues. CDR1 SQVTM and CDR2 ANQGSEA come from the germline V gene. The CDR3: CNARIASEHFF. The CDR3 nucleotides read TGCAACGCCAGGATTGCAAGTGAGCATTTCTTC.

The chain joins TRBV20-1 to TRBJ2-7, with D tentatively TRBD1 or TRBD2 (6 bases each). The germline V gene encodes CDR1 DFQATT and CDR2 SNEGSKA (reference sequence). The ends were cut back, 8 bases at V and 9 bases at J, with 20 bases in the middle. The CDR3 consists of 12 residues. CDR3 bases: TGCAGTACAGGTCTCGAACGGGGGCCGCAGTACTTC. It codes for CSTGLERGPQYF.

The chain employs TRBV6-6 and TRBJ1-1; D is perhaps TRBD1 (6 bases). The germline V gene encodes CDR1 MNHNY and CDR2 SVGAGI (reference sequence). The CDR3 contains 12 residues. The V gene lost 4 bases and the J gene lost 8 bases, with 11 bases spanning the gap. This CDR3 reads CASSFYRAEAFF. CDR3 sequence (DNA): TGTGCCAGCAGTTTCTACAGGGCAGAAGCTTTCTTT.

In nucleotides, the CDR3 is TGCGCCAGCCGATTTGAGATGGAGTTGACAGATACGCAGTATTTT. Its protein is CASRFEMELTDTQYF. The V call is TRBV5-1, the J call TRBJ2-3; D unresolved. The CDR3 covers 15 residues. CDR1 is SGHRS and CDR2 is YFSETQ in the germline V gene. V was pared by 7 bases and J by 3 bases, with 18 bases between.

Turning to this clonotype: The junction and the germline gene differ at one end; a read error may be behind it. The chain couples TRBV4-2 to TRBJ2-5; 10 nucleotides align to TRBD2. Germline values: CDR1 LGHNA, CDR2 YNFKEQ. The CDR3 sequence is 15 residues long. The CDR3 loop is CTSGGGNKVGKAQYF. DNA for the CDR3: TGTACCAGCGGGGGGGGGAACAAGGTGGGTAAGGCTCAGTACTTC.

This clonotype was picked up many times. J is TRBJ1-1 and V is TRBV20-1; D is uncertain. This CDR3 comprises 12 residues. The germline V and J ends were trimmed by 2 bases and 3 bases, with 7 bases remaining between them. CDR1 and CDR2 (germline): DFQATT, SNEGSKA (reference sequence). The DNA for the CDR3 is TGCAGTGCTAGATCCGGGGACACTGAAGCTTTCTTT. Encoded protein: CSARSGDTEAFF.

This chain connects TRBV20-1 to TRBJ1-5, with D maybe TRBD1 (5 bases). This CDR3 contains 15 residues. With 6 bases removed from V and 8 bases from J, the gap between germline ends came to 23 bases. Germline V gene data show CDR1 as DFQATT and CDR2 as SNEGSKA (reference sequence). The CDR3 nucleotides are TGCAGTGCGCTCAGAGTGGGGGAGTGCATAAAGCCCCAGCATTTT. Translation: CSALRVGECIKPQHF.

This chain joins TRBV4-2 and TRBJ2-3, with 11 bases lining up with TRBD2. V lost 8 bases to trimming and J lost 4 bases; unmatched junction nucleotides: 8. CDR3 length equals 15 residues. CDR1 is LGHNA and CDR2 is YNFKEQ in the germline V gene. Here the CDR3 reads CASGPTSGMADTQYF. The CDR3 region has the DNA TGTGCCAGCGGTCCGACTAGCGGGATGGCAGATACGCAGTATTTT.

This clonotype appeared once. This sequence joins TRBV24-1 and TRBJ2-5; D unclear. The closer fit of TRBJ2-7 to the DNA end suggests the J call may be wrong. This CDR3 has 14 residues. From germline, CDR1 is KGHDR and CDR2 SFDVKD. The CDR3 region has the DNA TGTGCCACCTGTGGCCCTCCGGAGTTCTACGAGCAGTACTTC. This encodes CATCGPPEFYEQYF.

About this clonotype itself: One end of the junction does not line up with germline, which may come from a read error. The rearrangement links TRBV4-3 to TRBJ2-6; D unresolved. The CDR3 is 15 amino acids. CDR1 is LGHNA and CDR2 is YSLEER in the germline V gene. The CDR3 reads CASSEDNSGTNVLTF. As DNA, the CDR3 is TGCGCCAGCAGCGAAGACAACTCTGGGACCAACGTCCTGACTTTC.

Remarks on this clonotype: The CDR3 carries no conserved terminal phenylalanine or tryptophan, so it likely arises from a read error. This chain joins TRBV6-6 and TRBJ2-1; D possibly corresponds to TRBD2 (7 bases). Germline V lookup: CDR1 MNHNY, CDR2 SVGAGI (reference sequence). This CDR3 is built from 15 residues. CDR3 in amino acids: CTSSWRGGAYNEQFL. CDR3 sequence (DNA): TGTACCAGCAGTTGGAGGGGGGGGGCCTACAATGAGCAGTTCCTC.

This clonotype was counted between two and nine times. A read error may produce the germline difference seen at one junction end. The genes are TRBV11-1 and TRBJ2-5; TRBD1 matches 9 bases. The CDR3 contains 15 residues. Germline V gene sequence: CDR1 SGHAT, CDR2 FQDESV (reference sequence). Here the CDR3 reads CTSSPFDRGKETQYF. The DNA for the CDR3 is TGTACCAGTAGTCCCTTCGACAGGGGGAAAGAGACCCAGTACTTC.